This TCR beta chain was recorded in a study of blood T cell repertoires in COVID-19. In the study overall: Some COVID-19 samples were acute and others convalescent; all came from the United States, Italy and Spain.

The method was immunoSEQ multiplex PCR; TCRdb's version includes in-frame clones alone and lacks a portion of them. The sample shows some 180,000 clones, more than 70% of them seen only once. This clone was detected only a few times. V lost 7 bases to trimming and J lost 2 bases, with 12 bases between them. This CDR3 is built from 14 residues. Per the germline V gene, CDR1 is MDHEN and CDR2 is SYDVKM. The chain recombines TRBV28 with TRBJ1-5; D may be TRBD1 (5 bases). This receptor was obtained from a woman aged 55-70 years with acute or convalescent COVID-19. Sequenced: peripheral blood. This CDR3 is CASMRGGGNQPQHF. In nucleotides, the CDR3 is TGTGCCAGCATGAGGGGAGGGGGCAATCAGCCCCAGCATTTT.